A single sample gave rise to the 8 T cell receptor beta chains below, sequenced in a study of blood T cell repertoires in COVID-19. The repertoire was sequenced with immunoSEQ multiplex PCR; TCRdb's copy has only in-frame clones and lacks some. The data show 350,000 to 450,000 clones, 80% to 90% seen once. Sequenced sample: peripheral blood. The receptors come from a woman aged 55 to 70 with COVID-19, enrolled during active disease.

The chain recombines TRBV28 with TRBJ2-1; 8 bases map to TRBD1. With 5 bases clipped from V and 7 bases from J, the junction kept 7 bases outside the gene matches. Per the germline V gene, CDR1 is MDHEN and CDR2 is SYDVKM. There are 14 residues in the CDR3. Written as DNA, the CDR3 is TGTGCCAGCAGTCCTAGGGACAGGCGAAATGAGCAGTTCTTC. This translates into CASSPRDRRNEQFF. Complete variable domain (other parts from reference TRBV28 and TRBJ2-1): DVKVTQSSRYLVKRTGEKVFLECVQDMDHENMFWYRQDPGLGLRLIYFSYDVKMKEKGDIPEGYSVSREKKERFSLILESASTNQTSMYLCASSPRDRRNEQFFGPGTRLTVL.

The genes are TRBV20-1 and TRBJ1-2; D gene unclear. In germline, CDR1 is DFQATT, CDR2 SNEGSKA (reference sequence). The CDR3 runs 11 residues. V was trimmed by 3 bases and J by 8 bases, leaving 10 bases between them. CDR3 nucleotides: TGCAGTGCTAGCCCTCTCGTGGGCTACACCTTC. This gives the protein CSASPLVGYTF.

The chain couples TRBV9 to TRBJ1-5; D gene unclear. Germline V lookup: CDR1 SGDLS, CDR2 YYNGEE. V was shortened by 0 bases and J by 5 bases, with 12 bases between the two germline ends. The CDR3 covers 15 residues. The CDR3 nucleotides read TGTGCCAGCAGCGTAGATGGTACGGCGGATCAGCCCCAGCATTTT. This sequence encodes CASSVDGTADQPQHF.

The gene calls are TRBV10-2 and TRBJ2-2, with 12 bases fitting TRBD2. V shed 6 bases and J 4 bases; nucleotides not matched to a gene: 3. Germline CDR1 is WSHSY and CDR2 is SAAADI. CDR3 length: 15 amino acids. The CDR3 nucleotides read TGCGCCAGCAGAAGACTAGCGGGGGCCACCGGGGAGCTGTTTTTT. Its protein is CASRRLAGATGELFF.

CDR3 in DNA: TGTGCCAGCAGCCCAGGGCGGCAAACAGATACGCAGTATTTT. The encoded protein is CASSPGRQTDTQYF. This chain links TRBV7-3 with TRBJ2-3, with D perhaps TRBD1 (5 bases). Trimming removed 5 bases from V and 3 bases from J, with 12 bases in between. Germline CDR1 SGHTA, CDR2 FQGTGA. This CDR3 comprises 14 residues. The full variable domain, rest sourced from reference TRBV7-3 and TRBJ2-3, is GAGVSQTPSNKVTEKGKYVELRCDPISGHTALYWYRQSLGQGPEFLIYFQGTGAADDSGLPNDRFFAVRPEGSVSTLKIQRTERGDSAVYLCASSPGRQTDTQYFGPGTRLTVL.

The chain recombines TRBV19 with TRBJ2-5; TRBD2 is a possible D gene (5 bases). The germline CDR1 and CDR2 sequences are LNHDA and SQIVND (reference sequence). Trimming stripped 6 bases from V and 0 bases from J, with 14 bases between. The CDR3 sequence is 15 residues long. CDR3 residues: CASSASGLDQETQYF. In DNA, the CDR3 is TGTGCCAGTAGCGCCTCCGGACTCGACCAAGAGACCCAGTACTTC.

The chain employs TRBV6-5 and TRBJ1-1, with D unclear. Germline V gives CDR1 MNHEY, CDR2 SVGAGI. The CDR3 loop spans 14 amino acids. Trimming took 2 bases from V and 0 from J, leaving 7 bases between them. CDR3 region: CASSYEGMNTEAFF. CDR3 sequence (DNA): TGTGCCAGCAGTTACGAGGGAATGAACACTGAAGCTTTCTTT.

A note on this clone: The identical CDR3 is also encoded by other nucleotide sequences in the sample. The J gene is TRBJ1-2, the V gene TRBV12-3 or TRBV12-4, with TRBD1 matching 7 bases. The CDR3 contains 13 residues. The junction had 5 bases not matched to a gene; V was cut back by 2 bases and J by 8 bases. The CDR3 DNA follows: TGTGCCAGCAGTTTAAACAGGGGTAGGGGCTACACCTTC. Its protein product is CASSLNRGRGYTF.